Reported below is one TCR beta chain. The antigen remains unidentified. The repertoire was sequenced with immunoSEQ multiplex PCR; TCRdb's copy has only in-frame clones and lacks some. The sample holds 62,000 or so clones, roughly 80% seen once. Antigen-specific CD4+ T cells expanded by the ViraFEST assay with viral peptide pools were then sequenced. Having been cultured for less than 12 days, the cells underwent CD4+ T cell isolation. None of the vaccinated had previously contracted SARS-CoV-2, and their nucleocapsid antibodies tested negative. This sample is part of a study of vaccination effects on CD4 cells after COVID-19. The V end lost 4 bases, the J end lost 1 base, and 12 bases lay between the germline ends. Per germline, CDR1 MNHEY and CDR2 SMNVEV (reference sequence). This CDR3 comprises 15 residues.

This clonotype was sampled from a human donor who received a COVID-19 vaccine. The V and J genes are TRBV27 and TRBJ2-3, with D tentatively TRBD2 (7 bases). The sequenced sample was CD4+ T cells from PBMCs cultured with SARS-CoV-2 spike peptides, obtained before COVID-19 vaccination. CDR3 in DNA: TGTGCCAGCAGTTATCGGGGGGCCGGCACAGATACGCAGTATTTT. This codes for CASSYRGAGTDTQYF.